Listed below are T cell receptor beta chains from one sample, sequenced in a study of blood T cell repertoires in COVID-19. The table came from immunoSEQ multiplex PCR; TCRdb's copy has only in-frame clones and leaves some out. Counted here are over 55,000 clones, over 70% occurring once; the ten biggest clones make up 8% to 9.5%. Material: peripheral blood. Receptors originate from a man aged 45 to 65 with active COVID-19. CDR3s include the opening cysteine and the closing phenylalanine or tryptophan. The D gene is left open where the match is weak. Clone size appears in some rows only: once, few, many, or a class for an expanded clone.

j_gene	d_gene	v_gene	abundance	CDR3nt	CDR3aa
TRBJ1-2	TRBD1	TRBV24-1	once	TGTGCCACCAGTGATGCGGACAGGGCGGACGGCCTCTATGGCTACACCTTC	CATSDADRADGLYGYTF
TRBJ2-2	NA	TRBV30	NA	TGTGCCTGGAAACAGTTCGCGAACACCGGGGAGCTGTTTTTT	CAWKQFANTGELFF
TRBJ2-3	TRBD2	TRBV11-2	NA	TGTGCCAGCAGCTTAGTAGGGACTAGCGGGAGAAGGACAGATACGCAGTATTTT	CASSLVGTSGRRTDTQYF
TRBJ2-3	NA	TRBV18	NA	TGTGCCATCTTAGGACAGAACACAGATACGCAGTATTTT	CAILGQNTDTQYF
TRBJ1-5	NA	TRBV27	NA	TGTGCCAGCAGTCCGGGCAATCAGCCCCAGCATTTT	CASSPGNQPQHF
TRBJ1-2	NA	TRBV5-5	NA	TGTGCCAGCAGCTTGAGTTCAGGGATGGACTATGGCTACACCTTC	CASSLSSGMDYGYTF
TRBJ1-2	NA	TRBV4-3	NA	TGCGCCAGCAGCCAAGCCCCGGGGGTAGGGTATGGCTACACCTTC	CASSQAPGVGYGYTF
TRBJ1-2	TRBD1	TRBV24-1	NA	TGTGCCACCAGTGACCCGGGACAGGGTGGCTACACCTTC	CATSDPGQGGYTF
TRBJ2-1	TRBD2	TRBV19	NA	TGTGCCAGTAGTATGGGGGGACTAGCGGGAGAAAATGAGCAGTTCTTC	CASSMGGLAGENEQFF
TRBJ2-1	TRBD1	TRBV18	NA	TGTGCCAGCTCACCACTCCGGGACAGTGAGCAGTTCTTC	CASSPLRDSEQFF
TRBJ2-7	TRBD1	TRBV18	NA	TGTGCCAGCTCCTCGGACAGGGGTAAAGTGTACGAGCAGTACTTC	CASSSDRGKVYEQYF
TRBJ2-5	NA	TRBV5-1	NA	TGCGCCAGCAGCTCCAACCAAGAGACCCAGTACTTC	CASSSNQETQYF
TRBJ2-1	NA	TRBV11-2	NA	TGTGCCAGCAGCTGGGAGCCGCCCAATGAGCAGTTCTTC	CASSWEPPNEQFF
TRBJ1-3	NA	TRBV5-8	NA	TGTGCCAGCAGCTTGGATCCAGGTCCTGGAAACACCATATATTTT	CASSLDPGPGNTIYF
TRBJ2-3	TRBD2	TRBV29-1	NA	TGCAGCGGAAGGGGACTAGCGGGGACTAGCACAGATACGCAGTATTTT	CSGRGLAGTSTDTQYF
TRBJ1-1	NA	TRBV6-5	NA	TGTGCCAGCAGACGACGGGAGAACACTGAAGCTTTCTTT	CASRRRENTEAFF
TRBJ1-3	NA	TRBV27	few	TGTGCCAGCAGCCCCACGAGCTCTGGAAACACCATATATTTT	CASSPTSSGNTIYF
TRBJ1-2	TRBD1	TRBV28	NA	TGTGCCAGCAGACCCGGGACAGCCTATGGCTACACCTTC	CASRPGTAYGYTF
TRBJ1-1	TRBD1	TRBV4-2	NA	TGTGCCAGCAGCCAAGAAGAGGGGGCGGGTTGGACTTTCTTT	CASSQEEGAGWTFF
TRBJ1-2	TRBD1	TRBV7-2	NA	TGTGCCAGCAGCTCTGGACAGGGTAGCTATGGCTACACCTTC	CASSSGQGSYGYTF
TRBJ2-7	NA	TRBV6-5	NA	TGTGCCAGCAGCCCCCCGCTAGGGGGACGCGAGCAGTACTTC	CASSPPLGGREQYF
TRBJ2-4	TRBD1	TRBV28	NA	TGTGCCACAGGACAGGGGTTCATTCAGTACTTC	CATGQGFIQYF
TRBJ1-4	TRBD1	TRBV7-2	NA	TGTGCCAGCAGCGGAGGGACAGCTGAAAAACTGTTTTTT	CASSGGTAEKLFF
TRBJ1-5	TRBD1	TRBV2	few	TGTGCCAGCAGTTTACAGGGGGCGAATCAGCCCCAGCATTTT	CASSLQGANQPQHF
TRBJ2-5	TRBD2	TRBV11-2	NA	TGTGCCAGCAGCGCCGTATATAGCGGGAGCTTCCAAGAGACCCAGTACTTC	CASSAVYSGSFQETQYF
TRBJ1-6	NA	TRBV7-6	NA	TGTGCCAGCAGCTTAGGGACAGTATATAATTCACCCCTCCACTTT	CASSLGTVYNSPLHF
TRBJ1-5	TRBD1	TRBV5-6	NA	TGTGCCAGCAGCTTCGGGACAGGGGGCCAGCCCCAGCATTTT	CASSFGTGGQPQHF
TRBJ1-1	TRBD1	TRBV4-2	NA	TGTGCCAGCAGATCTGGGACAGCGAACACTGAAGCTTTCTTT	CASRSGTANTEAFF
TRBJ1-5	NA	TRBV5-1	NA	TGCGCCAGCAGCTTGGAGGACAGTCACCAGCCCCAGCATTTT	CASSLEDSHQPQHF
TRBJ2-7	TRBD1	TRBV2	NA	TGTGCCAGCATTGAGGGACAGGGCACCTACGAGCAGTACTTC	CASIEGQGTYEQYF
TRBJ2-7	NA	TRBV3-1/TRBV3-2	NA	TGTGCCAGCAGCCAAGCGATCTACCCCTACGAGCAGTACTTC	CASSQAIYPYEQYF
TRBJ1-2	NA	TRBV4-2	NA	TGTGCCAGCAGCCAAGAAAGAGCCGAGTACTATGGCTACACCTTC	CASSQERAEYYGYTF
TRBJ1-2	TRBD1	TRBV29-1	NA	TGCAGCGTTGACCTTCGGGACAGGTCTAACTATGGCTACACCTTC	CSVDLRDRSNYGYTF
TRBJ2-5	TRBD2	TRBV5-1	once	TGCGCCAGCAGCTTGGGGCCTAGCGGGGGTCGAGAGACCCAGTACTTC	CASSLGPSGGRETQYF
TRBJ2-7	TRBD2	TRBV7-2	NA	TGTGCCAGCAGCCGTCCCGGGACTAGCGGGATCTCCTACGAGCAGTACTTC	CASSRPGTSGISYEQYF
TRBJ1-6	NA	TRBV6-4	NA	TGTGCCAGCAGTGACTCATCGCGGGATCGGATCATCCACTTT	CASSDSSRDRIIHF
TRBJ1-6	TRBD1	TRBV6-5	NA	TGTGCCAGCAGTTACCCAGGGGGCATTTCACCCCTCCACTTT	CASSYPGGISPLHF
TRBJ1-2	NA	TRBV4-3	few	TGCGCCAGCAGCCAAGAGTGGGGGGTCCTCTATGGCTACACCTTC	CASSQEWGVLYGYTF
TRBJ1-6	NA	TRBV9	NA	TGTGCCAGCAGCGTAGGCAGGGGCCTGCTTTGGTCACCCCTCCACTTT	CASSVGRGLLWSPLHF
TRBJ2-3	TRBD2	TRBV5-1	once	TGCGCCAGCAGCTTGGCGGCGCGGGGGGCGGGAGATACGCAGTATTTT	CASSLAARGAGDTQYF
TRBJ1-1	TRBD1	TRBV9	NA	TGTGCCAGCAGCTTTCGTCCCGGGACAGCGAACACTGAAGCTTTCTTT	CASSFRPGTANTEAFF
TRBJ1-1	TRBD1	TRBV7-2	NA	TGTGCCAGCAGATTCGGCAGGGGGCAGATGAACACTGAAGCTTTCTTT	CASRFGRGQMNTEAFF
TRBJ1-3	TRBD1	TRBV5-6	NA	TGTGCCAGCAGCCCCGGAATGGGACAGCCCTATTTT	CASSPGMGQPYF
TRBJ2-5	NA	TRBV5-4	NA	TGTGCCTATACCGGGCAGGGAATCCAAGAGACCCAGTACTTC	CAYTGQGIQETQYF
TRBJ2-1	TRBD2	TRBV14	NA	TGTGCCAGCAGCCAAGATACGGGGGGTATCTACAATGAGCAGTTCTTC	CASSQDTGGIYNEQFF
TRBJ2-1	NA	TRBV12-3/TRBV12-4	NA	TGTGCCAGCAGTCAGGGGAGGGATGAGCAGTTCTTC	CASSQGRDEQFF
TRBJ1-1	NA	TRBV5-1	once	TGCGCCAGCAGCTCGGGGGCAGGGAGGGATGTGAACACTGAAGCTTTCTTT	CASSSGAGRDVNTEAFF